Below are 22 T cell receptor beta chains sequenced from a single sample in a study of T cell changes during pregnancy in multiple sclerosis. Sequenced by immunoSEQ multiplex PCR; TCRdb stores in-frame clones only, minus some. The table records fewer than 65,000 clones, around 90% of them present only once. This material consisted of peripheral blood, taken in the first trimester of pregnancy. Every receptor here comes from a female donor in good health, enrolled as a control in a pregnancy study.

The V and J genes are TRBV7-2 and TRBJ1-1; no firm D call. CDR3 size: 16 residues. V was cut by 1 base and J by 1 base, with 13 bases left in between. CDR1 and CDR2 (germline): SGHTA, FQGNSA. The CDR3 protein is CASSLEGRRENTEAFF. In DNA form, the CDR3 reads TGTGCCAGCAGCTTAGAGGGTCGTCGGGAGAACACTGAAGCTTTCTTT.

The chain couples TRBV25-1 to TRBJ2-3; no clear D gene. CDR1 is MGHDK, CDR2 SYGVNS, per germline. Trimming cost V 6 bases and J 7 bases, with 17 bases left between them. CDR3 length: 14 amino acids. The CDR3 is CASSPPRLTNTQYF. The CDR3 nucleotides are TGTGCCAGCAGCCCCCCCCGACTCACGAATACGCAGTATTTT.

The CDR3 protein is CASSGTGGGEAFF. The CDR3 DNA is TGTGCCAGCAGCGGGACAGGGGGCGGTGAAGCTTTCTTT. The chain employs TRBV7-3 and TRBJ1-1, with 12 bases lining up with TRBD1. The CDR3 extends over 13 amino acids. The junction had 2 bases not matched to a gene; V was cut back by 5 bases and J by 7 bases. The germline CDR1 and CDR2 sequences are SGHTA and FQGTGA.

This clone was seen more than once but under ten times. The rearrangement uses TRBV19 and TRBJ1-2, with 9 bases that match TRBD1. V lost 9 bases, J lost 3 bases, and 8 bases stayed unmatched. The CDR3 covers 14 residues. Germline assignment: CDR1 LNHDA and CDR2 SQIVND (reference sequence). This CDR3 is CASILTGGDYGYTF. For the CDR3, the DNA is TGTGCCAGCATTCTGACAGGGGGGGACTATGGCTACACCTTC.

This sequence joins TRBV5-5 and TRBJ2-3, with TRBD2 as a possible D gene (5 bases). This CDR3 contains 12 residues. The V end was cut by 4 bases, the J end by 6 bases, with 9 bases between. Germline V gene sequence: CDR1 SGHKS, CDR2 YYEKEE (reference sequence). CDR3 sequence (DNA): TGTGCCAGCAGCGCCTCGGGGGATACGCAGTATTTT. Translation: CASSASGDTQYF.

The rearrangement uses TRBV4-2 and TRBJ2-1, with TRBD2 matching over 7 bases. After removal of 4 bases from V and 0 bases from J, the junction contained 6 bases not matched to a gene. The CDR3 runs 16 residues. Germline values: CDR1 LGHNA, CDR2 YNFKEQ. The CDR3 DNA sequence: TGTGCCAGCAGCCTAGCCGGGACTACCTCCTACAATGAGCAGTTCTTC. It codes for CASSLAGTTSYNEQFF.

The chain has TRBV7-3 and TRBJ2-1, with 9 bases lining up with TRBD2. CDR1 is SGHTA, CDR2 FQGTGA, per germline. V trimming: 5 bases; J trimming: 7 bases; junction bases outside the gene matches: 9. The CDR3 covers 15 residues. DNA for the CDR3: TGTGCCAGCAGCCTTTTTGCGGGGGGGCAGAATGAGCAGTTCTTC. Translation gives CASSLFAGGQNEQFF.

CDR3 sequence: CASSLGVAGGSYNEQFF. The CDR3 coding sequence is TGTGCCAGCAGCTTGGGGGTAGCGGGAGGTTCCTACAATGAGCAGTTCTTC. This chain uses TRBV5-4 with TRBJ2-1; 10 bases line up with TRBD2. Germline V gene sequence: CDR1 SGHNT, CDR2 YYREEE (reference sequence). V was pared by 0 bases and J by 1 base, with 4 bases of the junction left unmatched. The length of the CDR3 is 17 residues.

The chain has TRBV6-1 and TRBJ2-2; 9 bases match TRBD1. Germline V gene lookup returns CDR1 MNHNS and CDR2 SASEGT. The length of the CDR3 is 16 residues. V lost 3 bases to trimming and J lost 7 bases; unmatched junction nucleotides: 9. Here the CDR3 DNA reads TGTGCCAGCAGTGATCCCGGGACAGGGAGGGACGGGGAGCTGTTTTTT. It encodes CASSDPGTGRDGELFF.

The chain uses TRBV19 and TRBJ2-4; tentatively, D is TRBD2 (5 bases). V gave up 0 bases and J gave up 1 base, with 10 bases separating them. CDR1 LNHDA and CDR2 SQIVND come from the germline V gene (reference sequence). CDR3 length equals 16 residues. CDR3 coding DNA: TGTGCCAGTAGTATAGATCGGGGATCGGCCAAAAACATTCAGTACTTC. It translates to CASSIDRGSAKNIQYF.

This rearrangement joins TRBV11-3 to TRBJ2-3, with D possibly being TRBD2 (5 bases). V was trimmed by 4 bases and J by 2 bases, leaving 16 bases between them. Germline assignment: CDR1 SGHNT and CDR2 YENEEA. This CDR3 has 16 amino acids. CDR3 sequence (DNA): TGTGCCAGCAGCTCGACGCCGGGAACCTTCACAGATACGCAGTATTTT. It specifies CASSSTPGTFTDTQYF.

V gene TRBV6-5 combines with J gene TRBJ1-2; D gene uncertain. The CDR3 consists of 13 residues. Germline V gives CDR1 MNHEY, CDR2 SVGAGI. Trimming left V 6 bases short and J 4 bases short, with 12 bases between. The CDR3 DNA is TGTGCCAGCAGCCCTTCGCGGGGCTATGGCTACACCTTC. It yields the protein CASSPSRGYGYTF.

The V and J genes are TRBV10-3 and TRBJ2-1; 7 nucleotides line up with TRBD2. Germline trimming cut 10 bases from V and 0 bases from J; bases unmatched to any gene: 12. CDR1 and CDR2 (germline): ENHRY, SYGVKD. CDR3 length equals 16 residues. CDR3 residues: CATTGGARSSYNEQFF. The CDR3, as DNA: TGTGCCACCACGGGAGGTGCGAGAAGCTCCTACAATGAGCAGTTCTTC.

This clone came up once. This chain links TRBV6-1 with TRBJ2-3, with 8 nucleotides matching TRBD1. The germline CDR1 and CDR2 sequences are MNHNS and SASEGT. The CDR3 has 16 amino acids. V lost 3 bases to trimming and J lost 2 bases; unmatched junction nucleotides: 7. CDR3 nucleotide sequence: TGTGCCAGCAGTGATATCGGGACAGGAGACACAGATACGCAGTATTTT. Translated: CASSDIGTGDTDTQYF.

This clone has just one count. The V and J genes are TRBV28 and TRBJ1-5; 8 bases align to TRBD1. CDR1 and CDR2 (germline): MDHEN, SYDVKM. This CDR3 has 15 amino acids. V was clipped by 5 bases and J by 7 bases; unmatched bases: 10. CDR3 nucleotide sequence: TGTGCCAGCAGTCGGGGCAGGGGGCAAAGCCAGCCCCAGCATTTT. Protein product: CASSRGRGQSQPQHF.

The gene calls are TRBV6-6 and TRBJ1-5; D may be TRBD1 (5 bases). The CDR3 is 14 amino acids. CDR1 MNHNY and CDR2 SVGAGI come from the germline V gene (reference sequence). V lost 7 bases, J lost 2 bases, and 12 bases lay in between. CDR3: CASTSGFGNQPQHF. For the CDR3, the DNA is TGTGCCAGCACCTCAGGGTTTGGCAATCAGCCCCAGCATTTT.

The CDR3 DNA reads TGTGCCATCAGTGATGGGGCGTCGAACACCGGGGAGCTGTTTTTT. Translating it yields CAISDGASNTGELFF. This chain links TRBV10-3 with TRBJ2-2; tentative D call: TRBD1 (5 bases). Per germline, CDR1 ENHRY and CDR2 SYGVKD. The CDR3 is made up of 15 amino acids. Deletions cut 3 bases from V and 0 bases from J, with 8 bases between.

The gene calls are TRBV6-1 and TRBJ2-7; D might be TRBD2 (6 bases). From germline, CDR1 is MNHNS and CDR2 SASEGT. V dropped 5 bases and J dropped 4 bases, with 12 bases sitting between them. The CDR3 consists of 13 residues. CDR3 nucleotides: TGTGCCAGCAGTCACCGGGACTCTTACGAGCAGTACTTC. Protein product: CASSHRDSYEQYF.

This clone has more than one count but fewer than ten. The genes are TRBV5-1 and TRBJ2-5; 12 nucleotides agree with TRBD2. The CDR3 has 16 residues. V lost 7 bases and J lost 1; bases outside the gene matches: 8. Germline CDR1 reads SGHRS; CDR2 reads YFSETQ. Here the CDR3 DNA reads TGCGCCAGCCGACTAGCGGGGGCCGTCCCCCAAGAGACCCAGTACTTC. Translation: CASRLAGAVPQETQYF.

CDR3 nucleotides: TGTGCCAGCAGCAAATCAGGGACAGGGAGAAGCGGGGATTCCTACAATGAGCAGTTCTTC. Amino acid sequence: CASSKSGTGRSGDSYNEQFF. This sequence joins TRBV21-1 and TRBJ2-1; the D segment call TRBD1 is taken from the table without a DNA check. TRBV21-1 constitutes a pseudogene. This CDR3 has 20 residues.

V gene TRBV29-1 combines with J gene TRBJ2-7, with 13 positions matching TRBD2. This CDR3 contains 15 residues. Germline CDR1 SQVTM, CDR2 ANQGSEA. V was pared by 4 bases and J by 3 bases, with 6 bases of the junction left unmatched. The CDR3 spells CSVGSGLAGVYEQYF. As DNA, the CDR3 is TGCAGCGTTGGATCCGGACTAGCGGGAGTCTACGAGCAGTACTTC.

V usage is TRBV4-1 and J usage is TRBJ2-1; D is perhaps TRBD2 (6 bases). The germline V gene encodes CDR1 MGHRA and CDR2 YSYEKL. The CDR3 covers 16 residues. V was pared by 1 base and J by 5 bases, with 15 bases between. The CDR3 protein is CASSQGRGLPNNEQFF. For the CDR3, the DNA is TGCGCCAGCAGCCAAGGGCGGGGTTTACCCAACAATGAGCAGTTCTTC.